These 10 T cell receptor beta chains came from one sample sequenced in a study of blood T cell repertoires in COVID-19. Some clones are missing from TCRdb's copy, which holds only in-frame ones; the method was immunoSEQ multiplex PCR. The data hold over 120,000 clones, with approximately 89% observed a single time. The material sequenced was peripheral blood. These receptor sequences come from a human donor in a cohort sampled during active COVID-19.

V is TRBV4-1 and J is TRBJ1-4, with no clear D. The V gene's germline CDR1 is MGHRA and CDR2 YSYEKL. The V and J ends lost 2 bases and 12 bases respectively, with 10 bases between them. The CDR3 extends over 12 amino acids. The CDR3 DNA sequence: TGCGCCAGCAGCCAAATACAGAGGGAACTGTTTTTT. This gives the protein CASSQIQRELFF.

The chain uses TRBV6-2 or TRBV6-3 and TRBJ2-3; perhaps TRBD2 as D (6 bases). The V gene lost 4 bases and the J gene lost 1 base, with 15 bases spanning the gap. CDR1 is MNHEY, CDR2 SVGEGT, per germline. This CDR3 contains 16 residues. The CDR3 region is CASSSAGWYGTDTQYF. Here the CDR3 DNA reads TGTGCCAGCAGTTCCGCGGGGTGGTATGGCACAGATACGCAGTATTTT.

The genes are TRBV9 and TRBJ2-7; no reliable D call. The CDR3 has 13 amino acids. V was cut by 3 bases and J by 3 bases, with 10 bases left in between. The germline CDR1 and CDR2 sequences are SGDLS and YYNGEE. CDR3 sequence reads: CASSAELNYEQYF. The CDR3 DNA reads as TGTGCCAGCAGCGCCGAACTGAACTACGAGCAGTACTTC.

The chain has TRBV6-2 or TRBV6-3 and TRBJ1-5, with D tentatively TRBD1 (6 bases). The germline V gene encodes CDR1 MNHEY and CDR2 SVGEGT. The V and J ends lost 0 bases and 3 bases respectively, with 12 bases between them. There are 16 residues in the CDR3. The CDR3 spells CASSYSGGLVNQPQHF. The CDR3 bases are TGTGCCAGCAGTTACTCCGGGGGGCTAGTCAATCAGCCCCAGCATTTT.

The V gene is TRBV6-2 or TRBV6-3, the J gene TRBJ2-3; maybe TRBD1 (6 bases). V lost 1 base and J lost 0, with 17 bases in between. The germline V gene encodes CDR1 MNHEY and CDR2 SVGEGT. This CDR3 is built from 18 residues. CDR3 sequence (DNA): TGTGCCAGCAGTTACTTTACAGGGTGGGATTCTAGCACAGATACGCAGTATTTT. Protein sequence: CASSYFTGWDSSTDTQYF.

This chain links TRBV27 with TRBJ1-2, with 9 bases that match TRBD1. Trimming cost V 5 bases and J 8 bases; bases outside gene matches: 15. This CDR3 region has 16 residues. CDR1 is MNHEY, CDR2 SMNVEV, per germline (reference sequence). For the CDR3, the DNA is TGTGCCAGCAGTCTTAACGCCGGGACAGGGAATCGGGGCTACACCTTC. It codes for CASSLNAGTGNRGYTF.

DNA for the CDR3: TGTGCCAGCTCACCCCCAGGGTCGGATGGTGAAAAACTGTTTTTT. Encoded protein: CASSPPGSDGEKLFF. This chain links TRBV18 with TRBJ1-4; perhaps TRBD1 as D (5 bases). V was clipped by 3 bases and J by 7 bases, with 15 bases between them. The CDR3 has 15 amino acids. Per the germline V gene, CDR1 is KGHSH and CDR2 is LQKENI.

The rearrangement joins TRBV5-1 to TRBJ2-7; 9 nucleotides line up with TRBD1. V dropped 4 bases and J dropped 3; count of bases not matched to a gene: 5. The CDR3 is made up of 14 amino acids. CDR1 is SGHRS and CDR2 is YFSETQ in the germline V gene. CDR3: CASSPTGGLYEQYF. CDR3 bases: TGCGCCAGCAGCCCGACAGGGGGGCTCTACGAGCAGTACTTC.

This chain links TRBV4-2 with TRBJ2-3, with 11 bases fitting TRBD2. The CDR3 has 21 amino acids. Per germline, CDR1 LGHNA and CDR2 YNFKEQ. Trimming cost V 0 bases and J 1 base; bases outside gene matches: 15. The CDR3 reads CASSQDPLAGGQVVRTDTQYF. DNA of the CDR3: TGTGCCAGCAGCCAAGACCCATTAGCGGGGGGGCAAGTAGTACGCACAGATACGCAGTATTTT.

The chain carries TRBV18 and TRBJ2-5; possibly TRBD2 for D (5 bases). Between the trimmed V and J ends, which lost 3 bases and 0 bases, there was a span of 11 bases. The CDR3 has 15 residues. CDR1 and CDR2 from the germline V gene are KGHSH and LQKENI. CDR3: CASSPPGWDQETQYF. CDR3 nucleotide sequence: TGTGCCAGCTCACCTCCGGGGTGGGACCAAGAGACCCAGTACTTC.